A selection of T cell receptor beta chains follows, all from one sample in a study of CD8 T cells in ankylosing spondylitis. Via MiXCR, TCRdb re-called the 5' RACE reads, giving one row per CDR3 protein. The sample lists 290,000 or so distinct CDR3 sequences; about a fifth were seen once. The sequenced material came from blood, either unsorted or a sorted T cell fraction (not recorded which). The receptors originated from a female donor with ankylosing spondylitis or in good health (not recorded which). Both conserved end residues are part of each CDR3. Each record gives: D gene, J gene, V gene, clone size, CDR3 DNA, CDR3 protein. A D gene is named only where the DNA matches it firmly. Part of the rows lack a size; the others show once, few, many or a class for expanded clones.

D gene: NA; J gene: TRBJ2-2; V gene: TRBV20-1; clone size: NA; CDR3 DNA: TGCAGTGCTAACCTTCTACCGAACACCGGGGAGCTGTTTTTT; CDR3 protein: CSANLLPNTGELFF
D gene: NA; J gene: TRBJ2-7; V gene: TRBV18; clone size: NA; CDR3 DNA: TGTGCCAGCTCACCTGAACTAGCCGAGCAGTACTTC; CDR3 protein: CASSPELAEQYF
D gene: TRBD1; J gene: TRBJ1-3; V gene: TRBV12-3/TRBV12-4; clone size: few; CDR3 DNA: TGTGCCAGCAGTTTGGCAGGGGGCGAGAGGGGAAACACCATATATTTT; CDR3 protein: CASSLAGGERGNTIYF
D gene: NA; J gene: TRBJ2-1; V gene: TRBV25-1; clone size: few; CDR3 DNA: TGTGCCAGCAGTGAATGGAGGGGCAAAAGCTCCTACAATGAGCAGTTCTTC; CDR3 protein: CASSEWRGKSSYNEQFF
D gene: NA; J gene: TRBJ1-1; V gene: TRBV6-1; clone size: NA; CDR3 DNA: TGTGCCAGCAGGGTCGGAACGAACACTGAAGCTTTCTTT; CDR3 protein: CASRVGTNTEAFF
D gene: TRBD1; J gene: TRBJ1-2; V gene: TRBV7-9; clone size: few; CDR3 DNA: TGTGCCAGCAGCTTAGTGGTGGACAGGGGCGGCTATGGCTACACCTTC; CDR3 protein: CASSLVVDRGGYGYTF
D gene: TRBD2; J gene: TRBJ2-1; V gene: TRBV6-5; clone size: few; CDR3 DNA: TGTGCCAGCAGTTCCATTAGCGGGAAAAGCTCCTACAATGAGCAGTTCTTC; CDR3 protein: CASSSISGKSSYNEQFF
D gene: TRBD1; J gene: TRBJ1-1; V gene: TRBV11-3; clone size: few; CDR3 DNA: TGTGCCAGCTCACCGGGACAGGGTTCAACTGAAGCTTTCTTT; CDR3 protein: CASSPGQGSTEAFF
D gene: NA; J gene: TRBJ1-2; V gene: TRBV30; clone size: NA; CDR3 DNA: TGTGCCTGGAGTGCTCGTGTAGGGGCAATGAGCTATGGCTACACCTTC; CDR3 protein: CAWSARVGAMSYGYTF
D gene: TRBD1; J gene: TRBJ2-5; V gene: TRBV6-2/TRBV6-3; clone size: few; CDR3 DNA: TGTGCCAGCAGTTCGGGGGACAGGGTACCCCAAGAGACCCAGTACTTC; CDR3 protein: CASSSGDRVPQETQYF
D gene: NA; J gene: TRBJ1-2; V gene: TRBV4-3; clone size: NA; CDR3 DNA: TGCGCCAGCAGCCAAGGATTAACAGACGCCAACTATGGCTACACCTTC; CDR3 protein: CASSQGLTDANYGYTF
D gene: TRBD2; J gene: TRBJ2-1; V gene: TRBV7-2; clone size: NA; CDR3 DNA: TGTGCCAGCAGCCCCCGACGTGAGGGACTAGCGATGAATGAGCAGTTCTTC; CDR3 protein: CASSPRREGLAMNEQFF
D gene: TRBD2; J gene: TRBJ2-5; V gene: TRBV20-1; clone size: few; CDR3 DNA: TGCAGTGCTAACCATCCCGGGACTAGCCAAGAGACCCAGTACTTC; CDR3 protein: CSANHPGTSQETQYF
D gene: TRBD2; J gene: TRBJ2-1; V gene: TRBV3-1; clone size: NA; CDR3 DNA: TGTGCCAGCAGCCAAGCTAGCGGGCTCTACAATGAGCAGTTCTTC; CDR3 protein: CASSQASGLYNEQFF
D gene: NA; J gene: TRBJ2-6; V gene: TRBV29-1; clone size: many; CDR3 DNA: TGCAGCGTTGCGGACAGCGGCTCTGGGGCCAACGTCCTGACTTTC; CDR3 protein: CSVADSGSGANVLTF
D gene: TRBD2; J gene: TRBJ2-3; V gene: TRBV24-1; clone size: NA; CDR3 DNA: TGTGCCACCAGTGATTTCTCGGGAGGAGATACGCAGTATTTT; CDR3 protein: CATSDFSGGDTQYF
D gene: TRBD2; J gene: TRBJ2-1; V gene: TRBV6-2/TRBV6-3; clone size: NA; CDR3 DNA: TGTGCCAGCAGTTACTGGACTAGCGTACACAATGAGCAGTTCTTC; CDR3 protein: CASSYWTSVHNEQFF
D gene: NA; J gene: TRBJ1-2; V gene: TRBV4-3; clone size: NA; CDR3 DNA: TGCGCCAGCAGCCAAGAGGGCAGTTTTTATGGCTACACCTTC; CDR3 protein: CASSQEGSFYGYTF
D gene: NA; J gene: TRBJ2-5; V gene: TRBV28; clone size: few; CDR3 DNA: TGTGCCAGCAGCCCGGTGGCCCCCGAGACCCAGTACTTC; CDR3 protein: CASSPVAPETQYF
D gene: TRBD1; J gene: TRBJ1-1; V gene: TRBV20-1; clone size: few; CDR3 DNA: TGCAGTGCTAATTCCGGGACAGGGGGGGACACTGAAGCTTTCTTT; CDR3 protein: CSANSGTGGDTEAFF
D gene: NA; J gene: TRBJ2-1; V gene: TRBV18; clone size: few; CDR3 DNA: TGTGCCAGCTCACCAATCACGAATGAGCAGTTCTTC; CDR3 protein: CASSPITNEQFF
D gene: TRBD1; J gene: TRBJ1-4; V gene: TRBV10-3; clone size: NA; CDR3 DNA: TGTGCCACCGGAGACAGGGACGAAAAACTGTTTTTT; CDR3 protein: CATGDRDEKLFF
D gene: NA; J gene: TRBJ2-1; V gene: TRBV20-1; clone size: few; CDR3 DNA: TGCAGTGCTAGGGCTTGGGATCCGACGGACAATGAGCAGTTCTTC; CDR3 protein: CSARAWDPTDNEQFF
D gene: NA; J gene: TRBJ1-2; V gene: TRBV20-1; clone size: many; CDR3 DNA: TGCAGTGCCAATCAGGGTGATAACTATGGCTACACCTTC; CDR3 protein: CSANQGDNYGYTF
D gene: NA; J gene: TRBJ1-6; V gene: TRBV19; clone size: few; CDR3 DNA: TGTGCCAGTAGTTCGTTGCCTGGGGATCCACCCCTCCACTTT; CDR3 protein: CASSSLPGDPPLHF
D gene: NA; J gene: TRBJ2-5; V gene: TRBV7-2; clone size: NA; CDR3 DNA: TGTGCCAGCAGCTTAGGGGTAGGGCCTCCAGGGCCCCAGTACTTC; CDR3 protein: CASSLGVGPPGPQYF
D gene: TRBD2; J gene: TRBJ2-5; V gene: TRBV5-6; clone size: many; CDR3 DNA: TGTGCCAGCTCCTTTGATCTAGCGGCACAAGAGACCCAGTACTTC; CDR3 protein: CASSFDLAAQETQYF
D gene: TRBD2; J gene: TRBJ2-1; V gene: TRBV7-2; clone size: NA; CDR3 DNA: TGTGCCAGCAGCTTATGGGAGGGCTCCTACAATGAGCAGTTCTTC; CDR3 protein: CASSLWEGSYNEQFF
D gene: TRBD2; J gene: TRBJ2-1; V gene: TRBV5-1; clone size: few; CDR3 DNA: TGCGCCAGCAGCTTGTTGGGACTAGCTGCCAACAATGAGCAGTTCTTC; CDR3 protein: CASSLLGLAANNEQFF
D gene: NA; J gene: TRBJ2-7; V gene: TRBV4-3; clone size: few; CDR3 DNA: TGCGCCAGCAGCCTCAAGGAAGTGACAGGGGTGCTAGCGGACTACGAGCAGTACTTC; CDR3 protein: CASSLKEVTGVLADYEQYF
D gene: TRBD2; J gene: TRBJ2-2; V gene: TRBV10-3; clone size: few; CDR3 DNA: TGTGCCATCAGTAAGGTGTCGGGAGGTGATGCCGGGGAGCTGTTTTTT; CDR3 protein: CAISKVSGGDAGELFF
D gene: NA; J gene: TRBJ2-4; V gene: TRBV5-1; clone size: NA; CDR3 DNA: TGCGCCAGCAGCTTCACGTGGGACCGAATAGCCAAAAACATTCAGTACTTC; CDR3 protein: CASSFTWDRIAKNIQYF
D gene: TRBD2; J gene: TRBJ2-7; V gene: TRBV20-1; clone size: many; CDR3 DNA: TGCAGTGCTAGGGGACTAGCGGGGCACTACGAGCAGTACTTC; CDR3 protein: CSARGLAGHYEQYF
D gene: NA; J gene: TRBJ1-1; V gene: TRBV5-1; clone size: many; CDR3 DNA: TGCGCCAGCAGCACGTTCCCGGGACAGAACACTGAAGCTTTCTTT; CDR3 protein: CASSTFPGQNTEAFF
D gene: NA; J gene: TRBJ1-1; V gene: TRBV7-9; clone size: few; CDR3 DNA: TGTGCCAGCAGCTTAACCGGACAGTCTCACACTGAAGCTTTCTTT; CDR3 protein: CASSLTGQSHTEAFF
D gene: TRBD2; J gene: TRBJ2-3; V gene: TRBV20-1; clone size: few; CDR3 DNA: TGCAGTGCTCCTCGGACTAGCGGGAGGGCCGGAGATACGCAGTATTTT; CDR3 protein: CSAPRTSGRAGDTQYF
D gene: TRBD2; J gene: TRBJ2-7; V gene: TRBV12-5; clone size: NA; CDR3 DNA: TGTGCTAGTGGTTCGCTATCCCGTAGCGGGAGGCCCTCCTACGAGCAGTACTTC; CDR3 protein: CASGSLSRSGRPSYEQYF
D gene: TRBD2; J gene: TRBJ2-1; V gene: TRBV13; clone size: few; CDR3 DNA: TGTGCCAGCAACCCGACTAGCGGGCTATACAATGAGCAGTTCTTC; CDR3 protein: CASNPTSGLYNEQFF
D gene: TRBD1; J gene: TRBJ1-5; V gene: TRBV12-3/TRBV12-4; clone size: many; CDR3 DNA: TGTGCCAGCAGTTTAGGGACAGGGGTCGGTCAGCCCCAGCATTTT; CDR3 protein: CASSLGTGVGQPQHF
D gene: NA; J gene: TRBJ1-2; V gene: TRBV20-1; clone size: few; CDR3 DNA: TGCAGTGCCCCGATGAGGGGAATCGGTGGCTACACCTTC; CDR3 protein: CSAPMRGIGGYTF
D gene: TRBD1; J gene: TRBJ2-7; V gene: TRBV7-9; clone size: NA; CDR3 DNA: TGTGCCAGCAGCCAAACCGACAGGGTACCCTACGAGCAGTACTTC; CDR3 protein: CASSQTDRVPYEQYF
D gene: TRBD1; J gene: TRBJ1-5; V gene: TRBV20-1; clone size: few; CDR3 DNA: TGCAGTGCTGAAACGGGACAGGGTTTAAATCAGCCCCAGCATTTT; CDR3 protein: CSAETGQGLNQPQHF